This TCR beta chain was profiled in a study of T cells after posttransplantation cyclophosphamide. The repertoire was sequenced with immunoSEQ multiplex PCR; TCRdb's copy has only in-frame clones and lacks some. The counts give 5,000 to 5,500 clones, none of them seen only once; roughly 16% is held by the top ten. Cyclophosphamide on days +3 and +4 followed busulfan-fludarabine conditioning and a marrow graft. The V gene lost 4 bases and the J gene lost 5 bases, with 12 bases spanning the gap. The CDR3 is 14 residues long. Germline V gene sequence: CDR1 SNHLY, CDR2 FYNNEI. The study, taken as a whole, reports: TRB overlap between skin or GI tissue T cells and blood was limited.

This clone has ten or more counts. Its antigen is currently unknown. This specimen was PBMCs, taken after allogeneic stem cell transplant with posttransplant cyclophosphamide. The TCR sequence derives from a female patient between 30 and 39 years old who received an allogeneic stem cell transplant from an unrelated donor, was CMV-positive, and had acute and chronic GVHD. Among the T cells, some may be from the graft donor. The chain joins TRBV2 to TRBJ2-4; D is perhaps TRBD1 (6 bases). CDR3 sequence reads: CASSASPGENIQYF. CDR3 bases: TGTGCCAGCAGTGCCTCCCCAGGGGAAAACATTCAGTACTTC.